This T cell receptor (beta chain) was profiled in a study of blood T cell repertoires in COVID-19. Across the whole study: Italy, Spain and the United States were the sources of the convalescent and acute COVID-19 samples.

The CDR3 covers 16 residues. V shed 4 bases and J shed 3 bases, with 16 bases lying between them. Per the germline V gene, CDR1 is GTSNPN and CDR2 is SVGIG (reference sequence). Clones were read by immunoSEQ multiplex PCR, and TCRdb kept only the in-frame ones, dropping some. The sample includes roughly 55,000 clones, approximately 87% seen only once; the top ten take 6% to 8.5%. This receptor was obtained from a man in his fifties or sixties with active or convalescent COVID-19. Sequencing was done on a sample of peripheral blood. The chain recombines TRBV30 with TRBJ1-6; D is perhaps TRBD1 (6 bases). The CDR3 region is CAWNPTGTFYNSPLHF. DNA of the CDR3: TGTGCCTGGAATCCAACAGGGACATTCTATAATTCACCCCTCCACTTT.